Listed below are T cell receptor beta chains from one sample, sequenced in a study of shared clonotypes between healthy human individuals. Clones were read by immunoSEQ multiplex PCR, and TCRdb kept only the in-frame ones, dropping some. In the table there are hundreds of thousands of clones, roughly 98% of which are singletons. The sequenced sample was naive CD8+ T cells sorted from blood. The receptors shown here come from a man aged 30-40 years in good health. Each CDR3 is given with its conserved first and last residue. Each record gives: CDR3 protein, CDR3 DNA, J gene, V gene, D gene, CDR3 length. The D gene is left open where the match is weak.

cdr3_aa: CASSDYPGQGKTGELFF; cdr3_nt: TGCGCCAGCAGTGACTACCCGGGACAGGGGAAAACCGGGGAGCTGTTTTTT; j_call: TRBJ2-2; v_call: TRBV10-2; d_call: TRBD1; cdr3_length: 17
cdr3_aa: CASSTQGLAGNPQETQYF; cdr3_nt: TGTGCCAGCAGTACCCAGGGACTAGCGGGTAACCCCCAAGAGACCCAGTACTTC; j_call: TRBJ2-5; v_call: TRBV2; d_call: TRBD2; cdr3_length: 18
cdr3_aa: CASRSPRSGTENEKLFF; cdr3_nt: TGTGCCAGCAGATCGCCCCGCTCCGGGACGGAAAATGAAAAACTGTTTTTT; j_call: TRBJ1-4; v_call: TRBV7-9; d_call: .; cdr3_length: 17
cdr3_aa: CASTPSETGLDEQFF; cdr3_nt: TGTGCCAGCACCCCGTCCGAGACAGGCCTCGATGAGCAGTTCTTC; j_call: TRBJ2-1; v_call: TRBV11-2; d_call: .; cdr3_length: 15
cdr3_aa: CASSLQGPSTQYF; cdr3_nt: TGTGCCAGCAGCCTCCAAGGTCCTTCTACGCAGTATTTT; j_call: TRBJ2-3; v_call: TRBV14; d_call: .; cdr3_length: 13
cdr3_aa: CATSRDGTGRYEQYF; cdr3_nt: TGTGCCACCAGCAGAGATGGGACAGGCAGGTACGAGCAGTACTTC; j_call: TRBJ2-7; v_call: TRBV15; d_call: TRBD1; cdr3_length: 15
cdr3_aa: CASSLVRPGYEQFF; cdr3_nt: TGTGCCAGCAGTTTAGTGCGGCCGGGCTATGAGCAGTTCTTC; j_call: TRBJ2-1; v_call: TRBV27; d_call: .; cdr3_length: 14
cdr3_aa: CASSQVAGGYNEQFF; cdr3_nt: TGCGCCAGCAGCCAAGTGGCGGGAGGCTACAATGAGCAGTTCTTC; j_call: TRBJ2-1; v_call: TRBV4-3; d_call: TRBD2; cdr3_length: 15
cdr3_aa: CSGSRVGNTEAFF; cdr3_nt: TGCAGCGGAAGCAGGGTGGGCAACACTGAAGCTTTCTTT; j_call: TRBJ1-1; v_call: TRBV29-1; d_call: .; cdr3_length: 13
cdr3_aa: CASSSWGTISYEQYF; cdr3_nt: TGTGCCAGCAGCTCGTGGGGGACTATTTCCTACGAGCAGTACTTC; j_call: TRBJ2-7; v_call: TRBV11-2; d_call: TRBD2; cdr3_length: 15
cdr3_aa: CASSPLVTGLGTDTQYF; cdr3_nt: TGTGCCAGCAGTCCGCTTGTGACGGGACTAGGCACAGATACGCAGTATTTT; j_call: TRBJ2-3; v_call: TRBV27; d_call: TRBD2; cdr3_length: 17
cdr3_aa: CASPAVGRGFHEQYF; cdr3_nt: TGTGCCAGCCCAGCAGTGGGCAGGGGCTTCCACGAGCAGTACTTC; j_call: TRBJ2-7; v_call: TRBV6-1; d_call: .; cdr3_length: 15
cdr3_aa: CASSLRLAGGYEQYF; cdr3_nt: TGTGCCAGCAGCTTGAGACTAGCGGGAGGGTACGAGCAGTACTTC; j_call: TRBJ2-7; v_call: TRBV11-2; d_call: TRBD2; cdr3_length: 15
cdr3_aa: CASSLSDYETQYF; cdr3_nt: TGTGCCAGCAGCTTAAGTGACTACGAGACCCAGTACTTC; j_call: TRBJ2-5; v_call: TRBV5-6; d_call: .; cdr3_length: 13
cdr3_aa: CASSLVLAGVTQYF; cdr3_nt: TGTGCCAGCAGCTTGGTACTAGCGGGAGTAACGCAGTATTTT; j_call: TRBJ2-3; v_call: TRBV5-5; d_call: TRBD2; cdr3_length: 14
cdr3_aa: CASVRGAGRYNEQFF; cdr3_nt: TGTGCCAGCGTCCGAGGGGCGGGCCGCTACAATGAGCAGTTCTTC; j_call: TRBJ2-1; v_call: TRBV28; d_call: .; cdr3_length: 15